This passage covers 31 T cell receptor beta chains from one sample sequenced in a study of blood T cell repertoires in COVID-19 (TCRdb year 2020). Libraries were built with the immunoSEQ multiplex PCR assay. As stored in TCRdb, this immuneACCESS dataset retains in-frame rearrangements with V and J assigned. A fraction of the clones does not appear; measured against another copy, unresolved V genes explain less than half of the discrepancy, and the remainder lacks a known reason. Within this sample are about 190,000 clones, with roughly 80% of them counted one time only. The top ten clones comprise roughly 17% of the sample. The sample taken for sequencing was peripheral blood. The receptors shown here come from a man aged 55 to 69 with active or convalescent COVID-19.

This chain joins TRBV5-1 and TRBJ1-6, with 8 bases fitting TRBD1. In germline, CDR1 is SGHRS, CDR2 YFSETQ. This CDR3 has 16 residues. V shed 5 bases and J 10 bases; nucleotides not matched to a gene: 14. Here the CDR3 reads CASSFGQGVSGSPLHF. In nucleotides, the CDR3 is TGCGCCAGCAGTTTTGGACAGGGAGTGTCGGGCTCACCCCTCCACTTT.

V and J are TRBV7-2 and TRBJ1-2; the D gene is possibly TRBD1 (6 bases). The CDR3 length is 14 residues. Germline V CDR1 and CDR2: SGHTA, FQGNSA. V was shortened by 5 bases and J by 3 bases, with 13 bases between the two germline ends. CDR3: CASSGQTGYYGYTF. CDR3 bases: TGTGCCAGCAGCGGGCAGACAGGATACTATGGCTACACCTTC.

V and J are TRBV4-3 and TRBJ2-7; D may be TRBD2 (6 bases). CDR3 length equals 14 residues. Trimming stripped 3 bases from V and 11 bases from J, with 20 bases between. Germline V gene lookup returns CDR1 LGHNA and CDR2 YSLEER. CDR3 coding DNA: TGCGCCAGCAGCCAGGAAACGCGGGACGTACAGGAGTACTTC. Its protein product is CASSQETRDVQEYF.

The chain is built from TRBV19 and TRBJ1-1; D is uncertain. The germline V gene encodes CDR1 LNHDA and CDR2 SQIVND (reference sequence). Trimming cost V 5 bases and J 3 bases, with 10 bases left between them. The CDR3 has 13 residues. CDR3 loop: CASSRVLYTEAFF. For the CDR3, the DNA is TGTGCCAGTAGTCGCGTCCTGTACACTGAAGCTTTCTTT.

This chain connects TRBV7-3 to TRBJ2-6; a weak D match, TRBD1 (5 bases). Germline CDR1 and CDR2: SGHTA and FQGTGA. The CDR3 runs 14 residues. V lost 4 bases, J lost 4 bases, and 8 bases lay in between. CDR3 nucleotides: TGTGCCAGCAGCTCCCCAGGGGGGGCCAACGTCCTGACTTTC. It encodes CASSSPGGANVLTF.

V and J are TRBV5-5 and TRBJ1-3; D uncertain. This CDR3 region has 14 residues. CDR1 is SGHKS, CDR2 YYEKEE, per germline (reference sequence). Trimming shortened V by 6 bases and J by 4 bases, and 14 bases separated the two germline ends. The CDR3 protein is CASTSTREGNTIYF. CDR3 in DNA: TGTGCCAGCACCTCCACGCGGGAAGGAAACACCATATATTTT. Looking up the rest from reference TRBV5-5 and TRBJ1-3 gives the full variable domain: DAGVTQSPTHLIKTRGQQVTLRCSPISGHKSVSWYQQVLGQGPQFIFQYYEKEERGRGNFPDRFSARQFPNYSSELNVNALLLGDSALYLCASTSTREGNTIYFGEGSWLTVV.

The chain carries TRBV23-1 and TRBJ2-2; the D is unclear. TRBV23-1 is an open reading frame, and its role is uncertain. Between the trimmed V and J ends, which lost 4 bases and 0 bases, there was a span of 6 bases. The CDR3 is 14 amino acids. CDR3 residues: CASSLIPNTGELFF. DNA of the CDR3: TGCGCCAGCAGTCTCATCCCGAACACCGGGGAGCTGTTTTTT.

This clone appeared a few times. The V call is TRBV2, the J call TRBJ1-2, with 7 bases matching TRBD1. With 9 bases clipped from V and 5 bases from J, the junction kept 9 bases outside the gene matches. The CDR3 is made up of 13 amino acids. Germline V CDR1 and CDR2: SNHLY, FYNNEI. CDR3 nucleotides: TGTGCCAGTAGAAGGGGACAGTTATATGGCTACACCTTC. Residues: CASRRGQLYGYTF. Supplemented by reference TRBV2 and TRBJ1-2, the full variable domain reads EPEVTQTPSHQVTQMGQEVILRCVPISNHLYFYWYRQILGQKVEFLVSFYNNEISEKSEIFDDQFSVERPDGSNFTLKIRSTKLEDSAMYFCASRRGQLYGYTFGSGTRLTVV.

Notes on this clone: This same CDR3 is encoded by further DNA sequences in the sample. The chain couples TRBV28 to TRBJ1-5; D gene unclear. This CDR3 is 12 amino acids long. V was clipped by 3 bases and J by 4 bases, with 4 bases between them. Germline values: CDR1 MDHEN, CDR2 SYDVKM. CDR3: CASSFGNQPQHF. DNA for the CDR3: TGTGCCAGCAGTTTCGGGAATCAGCCCCAGCATTTT.

CDR3 in amino acids: CASSSGLAENTGELFF. The CDR3, as DNA: TGCGCCAGCAGCTCCGGACTAGCGGAGAACACCGGGGAGCTGTTTTTT. The rearrangement links TRBV4-3 to TRBJ2-2, with 10 bases that match TRBD2. V lost 5 bases, J lost 1 base, and 4 bases stayed unmatched. This CDR3 contains 16 residues. Germline V gives CDR1 LGHNA, CDR2 YSLEER.

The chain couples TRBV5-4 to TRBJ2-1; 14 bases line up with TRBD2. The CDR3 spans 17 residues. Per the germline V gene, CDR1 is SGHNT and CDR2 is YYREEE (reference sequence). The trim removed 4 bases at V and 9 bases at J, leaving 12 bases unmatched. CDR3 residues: CASSGSPGLAGAVEQFF. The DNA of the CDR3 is TGTGCCAGCAGCGGATCACCGGGACTAGCGGGAGCAGTTGAGCAGTTCTTC.

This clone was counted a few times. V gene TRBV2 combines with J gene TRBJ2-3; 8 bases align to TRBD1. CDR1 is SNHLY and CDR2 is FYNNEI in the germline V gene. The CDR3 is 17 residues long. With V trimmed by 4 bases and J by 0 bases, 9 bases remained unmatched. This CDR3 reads CASSGDRRRSSTDTQYF. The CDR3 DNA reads TGTGCCAGCAGTGGGGACAGGAGACGGTCTAGCACAGATACGCAGTATTTT.

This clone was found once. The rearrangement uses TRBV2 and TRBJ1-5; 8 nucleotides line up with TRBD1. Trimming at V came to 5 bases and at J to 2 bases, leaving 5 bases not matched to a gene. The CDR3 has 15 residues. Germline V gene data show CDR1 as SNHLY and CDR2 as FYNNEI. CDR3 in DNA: TGTGCCAGCAGTACCGGGACAGGAGGCAATCAGCCCCAGCATTTT. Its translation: CASSTGTGGNQPQHF.

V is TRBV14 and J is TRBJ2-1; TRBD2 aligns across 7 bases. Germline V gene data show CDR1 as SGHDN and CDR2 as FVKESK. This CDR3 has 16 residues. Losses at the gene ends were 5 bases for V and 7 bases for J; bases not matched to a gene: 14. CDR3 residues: CASSERGRREKNEQFF. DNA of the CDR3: TGTGCCAGCAGCGAAAGAGGGAGGCGGGAGAAAAATGAGCAGTTCTTC.

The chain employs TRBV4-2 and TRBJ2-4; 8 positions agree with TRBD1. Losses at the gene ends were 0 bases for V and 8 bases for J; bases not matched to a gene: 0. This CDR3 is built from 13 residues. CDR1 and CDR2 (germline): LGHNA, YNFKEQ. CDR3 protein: CASSQETGDIQYF. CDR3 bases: TGTGCCAGCAGCCAAGAGACAGGGGACATTCAGTACTTC.

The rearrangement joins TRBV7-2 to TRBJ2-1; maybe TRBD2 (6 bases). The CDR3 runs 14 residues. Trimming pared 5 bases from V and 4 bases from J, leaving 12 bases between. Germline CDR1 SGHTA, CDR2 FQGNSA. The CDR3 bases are TGTGCCAGCAGCCCCGGGGGTGCTTACAATGAGCAGTTCTTC. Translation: CASSPGGAYNEQFF.

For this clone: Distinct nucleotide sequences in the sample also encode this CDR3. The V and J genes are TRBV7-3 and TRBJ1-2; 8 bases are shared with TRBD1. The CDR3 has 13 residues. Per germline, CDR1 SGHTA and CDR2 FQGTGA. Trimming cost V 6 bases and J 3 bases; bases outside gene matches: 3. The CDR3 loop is CASSPDRDYGYTF. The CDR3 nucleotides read TGTGCCAGCAGTCCGGACAGGGACTATGGCTACACCTTC.

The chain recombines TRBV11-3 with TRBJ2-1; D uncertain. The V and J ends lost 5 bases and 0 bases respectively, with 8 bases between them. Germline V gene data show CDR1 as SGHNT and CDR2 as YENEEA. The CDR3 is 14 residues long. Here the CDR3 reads CASSPRSSYNEQFF. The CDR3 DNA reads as TGTGCCAGCAGCCCCCGGAGCTCCTACAATGAGCAGTTCTTC.

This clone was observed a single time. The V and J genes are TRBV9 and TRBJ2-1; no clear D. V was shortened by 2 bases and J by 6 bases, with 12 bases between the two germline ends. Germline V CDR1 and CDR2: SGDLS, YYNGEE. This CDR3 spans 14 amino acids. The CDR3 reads CASSVAPVSNEQFF. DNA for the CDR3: TGTGCCAGCAGCGTCGCCCCCGTGAGCAATGAGCAGTTCTTC.

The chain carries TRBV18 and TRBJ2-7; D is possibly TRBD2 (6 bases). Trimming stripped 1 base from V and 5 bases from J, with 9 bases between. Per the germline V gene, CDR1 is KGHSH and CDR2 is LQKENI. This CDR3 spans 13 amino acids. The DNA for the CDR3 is TGTGCCAGCTCACCACGGTCGGGGGACGAGCAGTACTTC. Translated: CASSPRSGDEQYF. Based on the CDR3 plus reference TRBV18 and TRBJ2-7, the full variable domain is NAGVMQNPRHLVRRRGQEARLRCSPMKGHSHVYWYRQLPEEGLKFMVYLQKENIIDESGMPKERFSAEFPKEGPSILRIQQVVRGDSAAYFCASSPRSGDEQYFGPGTRLTVT.

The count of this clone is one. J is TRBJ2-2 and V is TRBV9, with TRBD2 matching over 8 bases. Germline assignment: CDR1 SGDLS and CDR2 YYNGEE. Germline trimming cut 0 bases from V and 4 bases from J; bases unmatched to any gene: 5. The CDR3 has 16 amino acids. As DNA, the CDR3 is TGTGCCAGCAGCGTAGCTACTAGCGGAGCCACCGGGGAGCTGTTTTTT. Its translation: CASSVATSGATGELFF.

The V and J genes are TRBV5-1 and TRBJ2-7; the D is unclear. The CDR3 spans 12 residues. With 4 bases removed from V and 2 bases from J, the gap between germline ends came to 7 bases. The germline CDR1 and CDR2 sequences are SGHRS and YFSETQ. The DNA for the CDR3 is TGCGCCAGCAGCGAACAGACCTACGAGCAGTACTTC. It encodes CASSEQTYEQYF.

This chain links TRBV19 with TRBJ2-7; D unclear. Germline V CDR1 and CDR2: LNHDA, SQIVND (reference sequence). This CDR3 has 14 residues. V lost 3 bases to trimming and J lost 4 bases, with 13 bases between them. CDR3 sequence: CASSMAGWAYEQYF. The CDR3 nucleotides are TGTGCCAGTAGTATGGCTGGGTGGGCTTACGAGCAGTACTTC.

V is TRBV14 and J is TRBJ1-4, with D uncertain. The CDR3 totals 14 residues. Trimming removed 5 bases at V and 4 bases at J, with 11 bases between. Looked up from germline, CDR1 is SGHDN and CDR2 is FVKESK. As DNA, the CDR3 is TGTGCCAGCAGCTTTAGCAGCATTAATGAAAAACTGTTTTTT. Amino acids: CASSFSSINEKLFF. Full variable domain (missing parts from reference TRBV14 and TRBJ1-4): EAGVTQFPSHSVIEKGQTVTLRCDPISGHDNLYWYRRVMGKEIKFLLHFVKESKQDESGMPNNRFLAERTGGTYSTLKVQPAELEDSGVYFCASSFSSINEKLFFGSGTQLSVL.

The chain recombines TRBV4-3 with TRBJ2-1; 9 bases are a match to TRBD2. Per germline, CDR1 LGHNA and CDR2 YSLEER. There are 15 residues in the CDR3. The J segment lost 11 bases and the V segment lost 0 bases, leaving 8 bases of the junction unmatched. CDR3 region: CASSQDQTSGSQQFF. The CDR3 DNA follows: TGCGCCAGCAGCCAAGATCAGACTAGCGGATCACAGCAGTTCTTC.

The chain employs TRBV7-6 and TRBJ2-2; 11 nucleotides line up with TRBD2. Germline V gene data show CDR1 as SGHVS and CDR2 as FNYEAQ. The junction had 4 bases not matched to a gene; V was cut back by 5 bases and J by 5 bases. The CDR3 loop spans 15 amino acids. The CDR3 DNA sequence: TGTGCCAGCAGCCCCCGGACTAGCGGGACCGGGGAGCTGTTTTTT. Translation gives CASSPRTSGTGELFF.

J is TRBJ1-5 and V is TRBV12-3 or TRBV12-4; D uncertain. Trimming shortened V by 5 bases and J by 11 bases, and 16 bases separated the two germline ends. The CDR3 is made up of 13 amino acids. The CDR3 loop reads CASSPGRELAQHF. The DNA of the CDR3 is TGTGCCAGCAGTCCAGGACGGGAATTGGCCCAGCATTTT.

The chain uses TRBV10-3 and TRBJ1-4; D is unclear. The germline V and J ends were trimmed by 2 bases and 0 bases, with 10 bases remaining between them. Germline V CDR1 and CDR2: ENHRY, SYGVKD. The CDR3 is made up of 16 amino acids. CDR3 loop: CAISEPAGTTNEKLFF. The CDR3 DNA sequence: TGTGCCATCAGTGAGCCCGCCGGGACAACTAATGAAAAACTGTTTTTT.

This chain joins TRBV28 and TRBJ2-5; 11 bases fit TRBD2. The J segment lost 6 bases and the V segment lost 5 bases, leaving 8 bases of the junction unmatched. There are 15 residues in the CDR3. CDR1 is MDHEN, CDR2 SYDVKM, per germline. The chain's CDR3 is CASSPTSGSRKTQYF. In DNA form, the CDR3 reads TGTGCCAGCAGTCCAACTAGCGGGAGTCGGAAGACCCAGTACTTC.

The DNA for the CDR3 is TGTGCCAGCAGCGTAGGGGGGGCCTACAATGAGCAGTTCTTC. Amino acids: CASSVGGAYNEQFF. The rearrangement uses TRBV9 and TRBJ2-1, with D tentatively TRBD2 (6 bases). The V gene's germline CDR1 is SGDLS and CDR2 YYNGEE. The CDR3 loop spans 14 amino acids. The V end lost 0 bases, the J end lost 2 bases, and 6 bases lay between the germline ends.

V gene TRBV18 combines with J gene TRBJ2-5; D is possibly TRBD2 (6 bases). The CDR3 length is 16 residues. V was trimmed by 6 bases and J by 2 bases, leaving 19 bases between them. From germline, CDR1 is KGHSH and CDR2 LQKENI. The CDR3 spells CASSRVGGGEQETQYF. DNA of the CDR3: TGTGCCAGCTCCCGAGTTGGGGGAGGAGAGCAAGAGACCCAGTACTTC. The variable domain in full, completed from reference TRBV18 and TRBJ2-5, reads NAGVMQNPRHLVRRRGQEARLRCSPMKGHSHVYWYRQLPEEGLKFMVYLQKENIIDESGMPKERFSAEFPKEGPSILRIQQVVRGDSAAYFCASSRVGGGEQETQYFGPGTRLLVL.